This T cell receptor beta chain was sequenced in a study of blood T cell repertoires in COVID-19. About the study: T cells, B-cell-depleted T cells, or PBMCs supplied cDNA or gDNA.

The protocol was immunoSEQ multiplex PCR, while the TCRdb copy is restricted to in-frame clones and leaves out a portion. The sample lists around 310,000 clones, 90% occurring once. Seattle researchers signed up patients amid active infection and tracked them longitudinally. This CDR3 has 15 residues. The germline CDR1 and CDR2 sequences are MNHEY and SMNVEV (reference sequence). V was pared by 3 bases and J by 0 bases, with 9 bases between. The chain carries TRBV27 and TRBJ1-5; D perhaps matches TRBD1 (5 bases). The source of this sequence is a middle-aged woman with COVID-19, enrolled during active disease. Input material: peripheral blood. The CDR3, as DNA: TGTGCCAGCAGTTTGCAGGGTTATAGCAATCAGCCCCAGCATTTT. The encoded protein is CASSLQGYSNQPQHF.